Given below is one T cell receptor (beta chain) in context. What it binds is not known. Each molecule of TCR cDNA was tagged with one unique molecular identifier. TCRdb independently ran MiXCR on the 5' RACE reads; one entry per CDR3 protein. The sample consists of 30,000 to 45,000 distinct CDR3 sequences, under 8% of them appearing once. Deletions cut 0 bases from V and 2 bases from J, with 11 bases between. This CDR3 contains 16 residues. From germline, CDR1 is LGHNA and CDR2 YSLEER. Specified time point: sample taken at primary tumor resection. The data were obtained in a study of spatial heterogeneity in lung cancer. About the research overall: The average count in raw reads for each unique TCR and UMI combination exceeded eight appearances.

Study-level findings and limits: Ubiquitous expanded tumor TCRs surfaced in blood more at resection than they did at follow-up.

This TCR was recovered from a female donor with early-stage non-small cell lung cancer. The chain is built from TRBV4-3 and TRBJ2-1, with D tentatively TRBD2 (6 bases). This sample comprised PBMCs, obtained at surgery. The CDR3 nucleotides are TGCGCCAGCAGCCAAGACCCAGCGGGCACCTACAATGAGCAGTTCTTC. It translates to CASSQDPAGTYNEQFF.